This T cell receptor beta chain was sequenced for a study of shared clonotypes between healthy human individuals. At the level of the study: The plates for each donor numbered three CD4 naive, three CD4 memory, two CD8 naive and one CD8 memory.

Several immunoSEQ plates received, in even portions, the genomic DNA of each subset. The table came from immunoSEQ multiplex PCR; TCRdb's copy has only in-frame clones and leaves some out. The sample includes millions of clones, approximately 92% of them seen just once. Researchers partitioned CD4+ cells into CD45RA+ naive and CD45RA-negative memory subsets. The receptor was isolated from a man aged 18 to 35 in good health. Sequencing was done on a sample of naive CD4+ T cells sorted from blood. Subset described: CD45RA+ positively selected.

CDR3 coding DNA: TGTGCCAGCAGCTTGTTGGTGTCTAATGAAAAACTGTTTTTT. Its protein product is CASSLLVSNEKLFF. The V gene is TRBV5-5, the J gene TRBJ1-4; D unresolved. Deletions cut 1 base from V and 3 bases from J, with 7 bases between. From germline, CDR1 is SGHKS and CDR2 YYEKEE (reference sequence). This CDR3 has 14 residues.